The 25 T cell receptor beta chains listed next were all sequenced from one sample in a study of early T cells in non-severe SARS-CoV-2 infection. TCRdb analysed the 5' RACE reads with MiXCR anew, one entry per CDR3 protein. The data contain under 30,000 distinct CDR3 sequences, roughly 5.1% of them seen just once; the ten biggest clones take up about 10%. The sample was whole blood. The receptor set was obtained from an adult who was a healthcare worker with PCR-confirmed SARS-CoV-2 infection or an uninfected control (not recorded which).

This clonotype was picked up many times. The CDR3 loop reads CASSPLLAGGVYEQYF. The DNA for the CDR3 is TGTGCCAGTAGTCCCCTTCTTGCGGGAGGGGTCTACGAGCAGTACTTC. V gene TRBV19 combines with J gene TRBJ2-7, with 9 bases identical to TRBD2. The V gene end was trimmed by 5 bases and the J gene end by 3 bases; junction bases not matched to a gene: 11. The germline V gene has CDR1 LNHDA and CDR2 SQIVND (reference sequence). The CDR3 contains 16 residues.

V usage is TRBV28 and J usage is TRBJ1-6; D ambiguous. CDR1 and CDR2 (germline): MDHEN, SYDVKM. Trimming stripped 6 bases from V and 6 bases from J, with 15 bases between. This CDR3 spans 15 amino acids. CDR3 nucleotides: TGTGCCAGCAGGAATTGGGGTCTGTCTAATTCACCCCTCCACTTT. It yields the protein CASRNWGLSNSPLHF.

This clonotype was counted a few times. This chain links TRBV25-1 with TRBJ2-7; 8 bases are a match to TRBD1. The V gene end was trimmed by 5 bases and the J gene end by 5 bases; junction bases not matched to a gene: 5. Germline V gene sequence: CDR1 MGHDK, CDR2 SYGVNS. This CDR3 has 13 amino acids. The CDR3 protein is CASSTGGFHEQYF. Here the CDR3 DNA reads TGTGCCAGCAGTACAGGGGGGTTCCACGAGCAGTACTTC.

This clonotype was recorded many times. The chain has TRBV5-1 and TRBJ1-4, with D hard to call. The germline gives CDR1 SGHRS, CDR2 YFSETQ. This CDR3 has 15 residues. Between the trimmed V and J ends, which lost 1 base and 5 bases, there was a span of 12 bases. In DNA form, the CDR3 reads TGCGCCAGCAGCTTGATGGGCAGGCGGAATGAAAAACTGTTTTTT. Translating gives CASSLMGRRNEKLFF.

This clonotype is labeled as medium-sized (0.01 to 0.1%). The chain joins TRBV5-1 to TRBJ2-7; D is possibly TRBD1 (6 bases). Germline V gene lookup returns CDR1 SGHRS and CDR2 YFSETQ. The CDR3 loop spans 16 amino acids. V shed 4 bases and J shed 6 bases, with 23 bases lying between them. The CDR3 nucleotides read TGCGCCAGCAGCCTTACAGGGCTGGGTTCCCCCGGCGAGCAGTACTTC. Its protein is CASSLTGLGSPGEQYF.

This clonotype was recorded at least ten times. CDR3 sequence reads: CASSPPDGDYEQYF. Here the CDR3 DNA reads TGTGCCAGCAGCCCACCGGACGGGGACTACGAGCAGTACTTC. The chain recombines TRBV14 with TRBJ2-7, with D possibly matching TRBD2 (5 bases). The CDR3 contains 14 residues. Germline loops: CDR1 SGHDN, CDR2 FVKESK. V shed 4 bases and J shed 3 bases, with 13 bases lying between them.

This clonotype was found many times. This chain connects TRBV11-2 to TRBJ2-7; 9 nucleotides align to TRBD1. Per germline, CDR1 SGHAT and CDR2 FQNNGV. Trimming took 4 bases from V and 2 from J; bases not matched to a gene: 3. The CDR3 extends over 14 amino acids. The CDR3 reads CASSSRTGAYEQYF. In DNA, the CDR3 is TGTGCCAGCAGCTCACGGACAGGGGCCTACGAGCAGTACTTC.

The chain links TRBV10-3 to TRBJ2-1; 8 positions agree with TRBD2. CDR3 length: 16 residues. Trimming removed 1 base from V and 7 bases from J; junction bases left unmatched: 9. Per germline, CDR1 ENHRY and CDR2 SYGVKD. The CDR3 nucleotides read TGTGCCATCAGTGAGTTCCCGGGACTAGTTGGAAATGAGCAGTTCTTC. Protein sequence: CAISEFPGLVGNEQFF.

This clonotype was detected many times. CDR3 loop: CASSWTDHTSNEQFF. CDR3 DNA sequence: TGTGCCAGCAGCTGGACGGACCACACAAGCAATGAGCAGTTCTTC. The V call is TRBV11-2, the J call TRBJ2-1, with no clear D. The V gene's germline CDR1 is SGHAT and CDR2 FQNNGV. This CDR3 spans 15 amino acids. The V gene lost 4 bases and the J gene lost 6 bases, with 16 bases spanning the gap.

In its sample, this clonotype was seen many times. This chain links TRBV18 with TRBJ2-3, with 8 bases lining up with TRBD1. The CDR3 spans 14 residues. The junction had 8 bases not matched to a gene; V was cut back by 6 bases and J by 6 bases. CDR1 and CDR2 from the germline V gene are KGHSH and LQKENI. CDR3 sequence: CASSIGQGSDTQYF. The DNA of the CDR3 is TGTGCCAGCTCCATAGGACAGGGTTCGGATACGCAGTATTTT.

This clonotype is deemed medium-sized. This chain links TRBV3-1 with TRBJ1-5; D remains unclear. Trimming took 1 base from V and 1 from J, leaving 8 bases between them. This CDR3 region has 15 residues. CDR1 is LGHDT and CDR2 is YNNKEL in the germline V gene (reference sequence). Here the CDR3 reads CASSQGSISNQPQHF. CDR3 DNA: TGTGCCAGCAGCCAAGGAAGTATCAGCAATCAGCCCCAGCATTTT.

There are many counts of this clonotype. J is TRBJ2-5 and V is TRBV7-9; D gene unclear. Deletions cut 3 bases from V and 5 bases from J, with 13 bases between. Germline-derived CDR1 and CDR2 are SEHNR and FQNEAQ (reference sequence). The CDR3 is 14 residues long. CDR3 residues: CASSFRSKEETQYF. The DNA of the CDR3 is TGTGCCAGCAGCTTTCGATCAAAGGAGGAGACCCAGTACTTC.

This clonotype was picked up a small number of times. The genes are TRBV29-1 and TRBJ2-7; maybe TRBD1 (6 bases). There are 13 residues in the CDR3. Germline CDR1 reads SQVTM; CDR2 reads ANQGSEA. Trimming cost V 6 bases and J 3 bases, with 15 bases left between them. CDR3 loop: CSVLETGYYEQYF. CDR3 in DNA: TGCAGCGTCCTCGAGACAGGATACTACGAGCAGTACTTC.

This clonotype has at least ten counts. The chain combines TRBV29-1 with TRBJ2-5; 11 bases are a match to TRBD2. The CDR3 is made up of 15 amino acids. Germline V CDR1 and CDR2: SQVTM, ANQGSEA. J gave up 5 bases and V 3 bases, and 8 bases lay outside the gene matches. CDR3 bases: TGCAGCGTTGATCGGGCTAGCGGGGGGCTGGAGACCCAGTACTTC. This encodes CSVDRASGGLETQYF. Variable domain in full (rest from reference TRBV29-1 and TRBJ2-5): SAVISQKPSRDICQRGTSLTIQCQVDSQVTMMFWYRQQPGQSLTLIATANQGSEATYESGFVIDKFPISRPNLTFSTLTVSNMSPEDSSIYLCSVDRASGGLETQYFGPGTRLLVL.

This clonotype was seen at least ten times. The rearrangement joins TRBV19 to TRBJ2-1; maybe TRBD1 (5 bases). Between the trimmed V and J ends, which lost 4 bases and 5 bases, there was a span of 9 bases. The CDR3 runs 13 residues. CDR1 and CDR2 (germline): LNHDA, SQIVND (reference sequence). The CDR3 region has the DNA TGTGCCAGTAGTAAGGGGCCGCACAATGAGCAGTTCTTC. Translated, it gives CASSKGPHNEQFF.

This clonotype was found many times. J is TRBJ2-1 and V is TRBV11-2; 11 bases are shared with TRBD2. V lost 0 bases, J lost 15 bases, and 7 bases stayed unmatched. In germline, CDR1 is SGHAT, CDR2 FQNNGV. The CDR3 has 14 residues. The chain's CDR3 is CASSLETSGVDWFF. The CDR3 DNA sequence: TGTGCCAGCAGCTTAGAGACTAGCGGGGTAGATTGGTTCTTC.

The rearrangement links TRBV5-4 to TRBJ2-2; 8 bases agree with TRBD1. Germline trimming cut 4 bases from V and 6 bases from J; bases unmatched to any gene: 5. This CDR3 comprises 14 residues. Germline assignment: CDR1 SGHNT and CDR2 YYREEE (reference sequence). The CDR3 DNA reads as TGTGCCAGCAGCCCGACAGGGGTGGCCGGGGAGCTGTTTTTT. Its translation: CASSPTGVAGELFF.

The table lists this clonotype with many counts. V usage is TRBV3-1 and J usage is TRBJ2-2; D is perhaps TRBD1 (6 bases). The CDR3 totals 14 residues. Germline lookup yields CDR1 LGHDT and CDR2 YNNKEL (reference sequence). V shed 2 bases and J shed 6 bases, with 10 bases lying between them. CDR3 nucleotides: TGTGCCAGCAGCCAACAGGGGCCGGCCGGGGAGCTGTTTTTT. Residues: CASSQQGPAGELFF.

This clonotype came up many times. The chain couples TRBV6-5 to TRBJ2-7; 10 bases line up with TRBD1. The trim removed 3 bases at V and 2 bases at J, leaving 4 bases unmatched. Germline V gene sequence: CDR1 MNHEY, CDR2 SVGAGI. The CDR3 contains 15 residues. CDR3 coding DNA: TGTGCCAGCAGTTATTCCGGACAGGGGGCCTACGAGCAGTACTTC. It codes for CASSYSGQGAYEQYF.

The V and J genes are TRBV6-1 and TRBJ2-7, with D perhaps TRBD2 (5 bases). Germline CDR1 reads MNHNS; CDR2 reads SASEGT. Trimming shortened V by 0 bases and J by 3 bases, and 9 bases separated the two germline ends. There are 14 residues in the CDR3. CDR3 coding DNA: TGTGCCAGCAGTGAAGCACGGGGTCGCTACGAGCAGTACTTC. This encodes CASSEARGRYEQYF.

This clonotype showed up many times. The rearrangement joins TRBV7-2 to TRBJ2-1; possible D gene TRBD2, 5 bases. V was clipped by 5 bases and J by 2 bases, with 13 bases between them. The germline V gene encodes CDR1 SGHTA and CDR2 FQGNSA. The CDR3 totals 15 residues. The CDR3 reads CASSRGSRTYNEQFF. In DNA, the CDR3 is TGTGCCAGCAGCCGAGGGTCCCGGACCTACAATGAGCAGTTCTTC.

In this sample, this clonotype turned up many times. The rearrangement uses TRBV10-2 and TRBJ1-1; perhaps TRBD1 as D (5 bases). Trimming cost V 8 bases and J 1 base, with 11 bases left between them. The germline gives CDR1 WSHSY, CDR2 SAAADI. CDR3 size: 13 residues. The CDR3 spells CASRRDENTEAFF. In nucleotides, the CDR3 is TGCGCCAGCCGACGGGACGAGAACACTGAAGCTTTCTTT.

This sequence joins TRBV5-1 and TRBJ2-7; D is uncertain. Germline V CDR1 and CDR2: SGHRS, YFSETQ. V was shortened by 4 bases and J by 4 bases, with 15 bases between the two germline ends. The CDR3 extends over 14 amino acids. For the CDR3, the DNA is TGCGCCAGCAGCATATCGGACGAAACGTACGAGCAGTACTTC. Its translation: CASSISDETYEQYF.

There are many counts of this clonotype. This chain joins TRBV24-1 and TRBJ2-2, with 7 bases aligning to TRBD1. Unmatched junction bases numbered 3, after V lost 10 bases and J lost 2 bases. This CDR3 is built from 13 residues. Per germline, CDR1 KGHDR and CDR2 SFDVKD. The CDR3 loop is CATRDSNTGELFF. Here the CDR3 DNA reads TGTGCCACACGGGACAGCAACACCGGGGAGCTGTTTTTT.

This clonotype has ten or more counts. The CDR3 DNA follows: TGTGCCAGCTCACCCAATAGGGATGAGCAGTTCTTC. Translated: CASSPNRDEQFF. The genes are TRBV18 and TRBJ2-1, with D hard to call. The germline V gene encodes CDR1 KGHSH and CDR2 LQKENI. The CDR3 totals 12 residues. With 3 bases removed from V and 8 bases from J, the gap between germline ends came to 8 bases. The full variable domain, in which reference TRBV18 and TRBJ2-1 provide the parts outside the CDR3, is NAGVMQNPRHLVRRRGQEARLRCSPMKGHSHVYWYRQLPEEGLKFMVYLQKENIIDESGMPKERFSAEFPKEGPSILRIQQVVRGDSAAYFCASSPNRDEQFFGPGTRLTVL.